Following are 7 T cell receptor beta chains from one sample sequenced in a study of cytomegalovirus exposure and HLA in healthy donors. With 60 Vbeta and 13 Jbeta primers, the PCR was carried out. The protocol was immunoSEQ multiplex PCR, while the TCRdb copy is restricted to in-frame clones and leaves out a portion. The sample consists of 170,000 or so clones, more than 60% of them appearing once. Sequences were obtained from PBMCs. Receptors were obtained from a woman aged 45 to 65 in good health and CMV-seropositive.

The J gene is TRBJ2-2, the V gene TRBV6-4; 9 bases are shared with TRBD2. This CDR3 is 16 amino acids long. Losses at the gene ends were 4 bases for V and 2 bases for J; bases not matched to a gene: 5. CDR1 MRHNA and CDR2 SNTAGT come from the germline V gene. The CDR3 sequence: CASSALAGANTGELFF. CDR3 DNA: TGTGCCAGCAGTGCCTTAGCGGGGGCAAACACCGGGGAGCTGTTTTTT.

This chain joins TRBV7-9 and TRBJ2-1; a weak D match, TRBD1 (6 bases). CDR3 length: 15 amino acids. Trimming left V 4 bases short and J 6 bases short, with 16 bases between. The germline CDR1 and CDR2 sequences are SEHNR and FQNEAQ (reference sequence). CDR3 sequence: CASSSLGTSANEQFF. In DNA form, the CDR3 reads TGTGCCAGCAGCTCCCTCGGGACATCGGCCAATGAGCAGTTCTTC.

The V gene is TRBV12-5, the J gene TRBJ1-5; 7 nucleotides align to TRBD1. Trimming cost V 6 bases and J 7 bases; bases outside gene matches: 21. The germline CDR1 and CDR2 sequences are LGHNT and FRNRAP. This CDR3 comprises 18 residues. This chain's CDR3 is CASGLRQGEGEVTQPQHF. In DNA, the CDR3 is TGTGCTAGTGGCCTCCGACAGGGTGAGGGCGAGGTCACCCAGCCCCAGCATTTT.

This clone was seen just once. This sequence joins TRBV5-1 and TRBJ1-2; TRBD1 might be the D (5 bases). Deletions cut 4 bases from V and 4 bases from J, with 8 bases between. Germline CDR1 SGHRS, CDR2 YFSETQ. The CDR3 consists of 12 residues. Written as DNA, the CDR3 is TGCGCCAGCAGCGAGGACACCTATGGCTACACCTTC. Its protein product is CASSEDTYGYTF.

This clone was seen a handful of times. The V and J genes are TRBV6-5 and TRBJ2-1; D unresolved. This CDR3 has 14 residues. V was clipped by 0 bases and J by 10 bases, with 13 bases between them. CDR1 is MNHEY and CDR2 is SVGAGI in the germline V gene. The CDR3 DNA reads as TGTGCCAGCAGTTACTCGAAACGTTTAGTAGAGCAGTTCTTC. Protein sequence: CASSYSKRLVEQFF.

The chain joins TRBV7-3 to TRBJ2-1; 8 bases fit TRBD2. The CDR3 has 14 residues. Trimming cost V 7 bases and J 5 bases; bases outside gene matches: 7. Germline V gene lookup returns CDR1 SGHTA and CDR2 FQGTGA. The CDR3 coding sequence is TGTGCCAGCACGACCGGGACTAGTGACAATGAGCAGTTCTTC. The encoded protein is CASTTGTSDNEQFF. The entire variable domain, with the rest obtained from reference TRBV7-3 and TRBJ2-1, is as follows: GAGVSQTPSNKVTEKGKYVELRCDPISGHTALYWYRQSLGQGPEFLIYFQGTGAADDSGLPNDRFFAVRPEGSVSTLKIQRTERGDSAVYLCASTTGTSDNEQFFGPGTRLTVL.

The chain combines TRBV7-2 with TRBJ1-5; D is uncertain. The V and J ends lost 0 bases and 5 bases respectively, with 8 bases between them. This CDR3 spans 14 amino acids. Germline values: CDR1 SGHTA, CDR2 FQGNSA. Here the CDR3 DNA reads TGTGCCAGCAGCTTAGCAAGTCCGGATCAGCCCCAGCATTTT. Amino acid sequence: CASSLASPDQPQHF.